The rows below give T cell receptor beta chains drawn from one sample of a study of blood T cell repertoires in COVID-19. Some clones are missing from TCRdb's copy, which holds only in-frame ones; the method was immunoSEQ multiplex PCR. In the table there are around 160,000 clones, about four fifths of which are singletons. Sequenced sample: peripheral blood. The source is a human donor with acute or convalescent COVID-19. The donor label of this sample is uncertain. The CDR3 runs from the conserved cysteine through the conserved F or W. D genes are given only for firm matches. Clone size is stated in some rows and not others, as once, few, many or a class when expanded.

>.|TRBJ2-2|15|TRBV10-3|.
CAISEQNRDTGELFF
TGTGCCATCAGTGAGCAGAACAGGGACACCGGGGAGCTGTTTTTT
>.|TRBJ2-2|16|TRBV18|.
CASSPSRLDGTGELFF
TGTGCCAGCTCACCATCGCGACTAGACGGCACCGGGGAGCTGTTTTTT
>.|TRBJ1-2|13|TRBV7-9|.
CASSLEQDYGYTF
TGTGCCAGCAGCTTAGAACAGGATTATGGCTACACCTTC
>.|TRBJ1-5|13|TRBV3-1/TRBV3-2|many
CASAGNPGQPQHF
TGTGCCAGCGCGGGGAACCCGGGGCAGCCCCAGCATTTT
>TRBD1|TRBJ1-1|14|TRBV10-3|.
CAISERTGDTEAFF
TGTGCCATCAGTGAGAGGACAGGGGACACTGAAGCTTTCTTT
>TRBD1|TRBJ1-5|15|TRBV5-6|.
CASSRGGLSNQPQHF
TGTGCCAGCAGCCGAGGGGGCCTTAGCAATCAGCCCCAGCATTTT
>.|TRBJ1-2|16|TRBV24-1|.
CATSDLLGLEDYGYTF
TGTGCCACCAGTGATTTGCTAGGCCTAGAGGACTATGGCTACACCTTC
>TRBD1|TRBJ2-2|15|TRBV6-1|few
CASSERTGLTGELFF
TGTGCCAGCAGTGAAAGGACAGGGCTCACCGGGGAGCTGTTTTTT
>.|TRBJ2-7|11|TRBV12-3/TRBV12-4|few
CASRHRDEQYF
TGTGCCAGCAGGCACAGGGACGAGCAGTACTTC
>TRBD1|TRBJ2-7|13|TRBV5-1|.
CASSLQGSGEQYF
TGCGCCAGCAGCCTACAGGGGTCGGGCGAGCAGTACTTC
>.|TRBJ1-6|14|TRBV30|.
CAWCRGRGYSPLHF
TGTGCCTGGTGTCGGGGCAGGGGATACTCACCCCTCCACTTT
>TRBD2|TRBJ2-2|14|TRBV5-1|.
CASSLAGGTGELFF
TGCGCCAGCAGTCTCGCGGGGGGCACCGGGGAGCTGTTTTTT
>.|TRBJ1-3|17|TRBV6-1|.
CASSEGWTNRAGNTIYF
TGTGCCAGCAGTGAAGGGTGGACAAACCGGGCTGGAAACACCATATATTTT
>.|TRBJ1-5|14|TRBV6-5|.
CASRSTGMGQPQHF
TGTGCCAGCAGATCGACAGGAATGGGACAGCCCCAGCATTTT
>TRBD1|TRBJ1-2|14|TRBV11-2|.
CASSSGQGVVGYTF
TGTGCCAGCAGCTCCGGACAGGGTGTTGTTGGCTACACCTTC